Following are 16 T cell receptor beta chains from one sample sequenced in a study of a mutant IDH1 vaccine in newly diagnosed glioma. Here immunoSEQ multiplex PCR was the method, and the copy in TCRdb shows in-frame clones only, minus some. The table includes 50,000 to 70,000 clones, around 86% detected once. No antigen has been identified for these receptors. This sample's time point: week 47, end of study. Vaccination comprised doses that each held 300 ug of mutant IDH1 20-mer peptide, plus topical imiquimod. Sequenced material: PBMCs, taken from a glioma patient whose treatment included an IDH1 peptide vaccine. The receptors here all came from a woman aged 45-59 years with glioma.

The chain recombines TRBV2 with TRBJ1-6, with no clear D. In germline, CDR1 is SNHLY, CDR2 FYNNEI. The CDR3 loop spans 13 amino acids. V dropped 8 bases and J dropped 9 bases, with 14 bases sitting between them. The CDR3 is CASSTRVTSPLHF. In DNA, the CDR3 is TGTGCCAGCTCCACCCGGGTCACTTCACCCCTCCACTTT.

This chain uses TRBV28 with TRBJ2-3, with a tentative D call TRBD1 (5 bases). The germline V gene encodes CDR1 MDHEN and CDR2 SYDVKM. V lost 5 bases and J lost 1, with 13 bases in between. The CDR3 runs to 15 residues. The CDR3 DNA reads as TGTGCCAGCAGTCTCAGGGTTGGGGGCACAGATACGCAGTATTTT. Its protein is CASSLRVGGTDTQYF.

The chain joins TRBV18 to TRBJ1-5; no clear D gene. Germline CDR1 is KGHSH and CDR2 is LQKENI. The CDR3 is 13 amino acids. Between the trimmed V and J ends, which lost 3 bases and 5 bases, there was a span of 8 bases. This chain's CDR3 is CASSPGIYQPQHF. The CDR3 DNA sequence: TGTGCCAGCTCACCGGGAATTTATCAGCCCCAGCATTTT.

The chain uses TRBV2 and TRBJ1-1; 7 bases map to TRBD1. Trimming removed 11 bases from V and 1 base from J; junction bases left unmatched: 4. This CDR3 is built from 12 residues. From germline, CDR1 is SNHLY and CDR2 FYNNEI. The DNA of the CDR3 is TGTGCCTCACAGGGGCCGAACACTGAAGCTTTCTTT. This translates into CASQGPNTEAFF. The full variable domain, rest sourced from reference TRBV2 and TRBJ1-1, is EPEVTQTPSHQVTQMGQEVILRCVPISNHLYFYWYRQILGQKVEFLVSFYNNEISEKSEIFDDQFSVERPDGSNFTLKIRSTKLEDSAMYFCASQGPNTEAFFGQGTRLTVV.

The chain couples TRBV10-3 to TRBJ2-1; 7 nucleotides match TRBD2. This CDR3 has 14 amino acids. Trimming cost V 6 bases and J 7 bases; bases outside gene matches: 9. In germline, CDR1 is ENHRY, CDR2 SYGVKD. Here the CDR3 DNA reads TGTGCCATCAGAGCAAGCGGGGTCCGGAATGAGCAGTTCTTC. This encodes CAIRASGVRNEQFF.

The V and J genes are TRBV25-1 and TRBJ1-3; D is uncertain. Germline V gives CDR1 MGHDK, CDR2 SYGVNS. With 2 bases removed from V and 0 bases from J, the gap between germline ends came to 8 bases. The CDR3 consists of 15 residues. In DNA form, the CDR3 reads TGTGCCAGCAGTGAAGCAGGCCTCTCTGGAAACACCATATATTTT. Amino acids: CASSEAGLSGNTIYF.

V gene TRBV6-1 combines with J gene TRBJ1-6; D is undetermined. This CDR3 has 14 residues. Trimming pared 6 bases from V and 7 bases from J, leaving 13 bases between. Germline CDR1 is MNHNS and CDR2 is SASEGT. CDR3 nucleotides: TGTGCCAGCAGCCCTACTCAGGAGAATTCACCCCTCCACTTT. Protein sequence: CASSPTQENSPLHF.

The chain couples TRBV4-2 to TRBJ2-7; the D is unclear. The V gene lost 2 bases and the J gene lost 3 bases, with 8 bases spanning the gap. The CDR3 is 13 amino acids. The V gene's germline CDR1 is LGHNA and CDR2 YNFKEQ. This chain's CDR3 is CASSQRFNYEQYF. CDR3 in DNA: TGTGCCAGCAGCCAAAGGTTTAACTACGAGCAGTACTTC.

This rearrangement joins TRBV4-2 to TRBJ1-1; D gene unclear. This CDR3 has 17 amino acids. Deletions cut 0 bases from V and 5 bases from J, with 19 bases between. The V gene's germline CDR1 is LGHNA and CDR2 YNFKEQ. The CDR3 nucleotides are TGTGCCAGCAGCCAAGACGGTACACGGGGAGGTGGAACTGAAGCTTTCTTT. Translation: CASSQDGTRGGGTEAFF.

This rearrangement joins TRBV29-1 to TRBJ2-1; possible D gene TRBD2, 6 bases. Trimming pared 5 bases from V and 4 bases from J, leaving 12 bases between. The CDR3 runs 13 residues. Germline V CDR1 and CDR2: SQVTM, ANQGSEA. The CDR3 DNA follows: TGCAGCGTTCGATCTCGGGGGTACAATGAGCAGTTCTTC. Protein product: CSVRSRGYNEQFF.

With regard to this clone: One end of the junction is discordant with germline, which a read error may explain. The J gene is TRBJ2-7, the V gene TRBV27; 7 bases are shared with TRBD2. Germline V gene data show CDR1 as MNHEY and CDR2 as SMNVEV (reference sequence). CDR3 length: 13 amino acids. CDR3 coding DNA: TGTGCCAGCAGTTTGCGGGGGTCCTACGGGCAGTACTTC. Residues: CASSLRGSYGQYF.

The chain carries TRBV5-8 and TRBJ1-2, with 7 bases lining up with TRBD1. With V trimmed by 4 bases and J by 1 base, 4 bases remained unmatched. The CDR3 has 14 residues. Germline CDR1 and CDR2: SGHTS and YDEGEE. The CDR3, as DNA: TGTGCCAGCAGCCGGACAGGCGGTAACTATGGCTACACCTTC. Its translation: CASSRTGGNYGYTF.

This clone was seen ten or more times. V and J are TRBV4-2 and TRBJ1-1; possibly TRBD1 for D (5 bases). Trimming cost V 1 base and J 4 bases, with 7 bases left between them. The CDR3 contains 13 residues. Germline-derived CDR1 and CDR2 are LGHNA and YNFKEQ. CDR3 sequence reads: CASSQGGFTEAFF. In DNA, the CDR3 is TGTGCCAGCAGCCAAGGGGGGTTCACTGAAGCTTTCTTT.

This chain links TRBV11-2 with TRBJ1-1; D is unresolved. Germline V CDR1 and CDR2: SGHAT, FQNNGV. The germline V and J ends were trimmed by 4 bases and 4 bases, with 13 bases remaining between them. This CDR3 contains 14 residues. The CDR3 loop reads CASSSRMDGTEAFF. CDR3 coding DNA: TGTGCCAGCAGCTCGAGGATGGATGGCACTGAAGCTTTCTTT.

This clone appeared once. This chain links TRBV6-1 with TRBJ1-6, with D maybe TRBD1 (6 bases). Trimming shortened V by 11 bases and J by 5 bases, and 13 bases separated the two germline ends. From germline, CDR1 is MNHNS and CDR2 SASEGT. The CDR3 totals 13 residues. CDR3 nucleotides: TGTGCCCTTGGGGGCTGGGATAATTCACCCCTCCACTTT. It translates to CALGGWDNSPLHF.

This chain links TRBV7-3 with TRBJ2-3; D might be TRBD2 (5 bases). Per the germline V gene, CDR1 is SGHTA and CDR2 is FQGTGA. V lost 2 bases and J lost 1, with 7 bases in between. The CDR3 has 14 amino acids. CDR3 loop: CASSLEGRTDTQYF. The CDR3 DNA sequence: TGTGCCAGCAGCTTAGAGGGCCGCACAGATACGCAGTATTTT. Drawing the rest from reference TRBV7-3 and TRBJ2-3, the complete variable domain is GAGVSQTPSNKVTEKGKYVELRCDPISGHTALYWYRQSLGQGPEFLIYFQGTGAADDSGLPNDRFFAVRPEGSVSTLKIQRTERGDSAVYLCASSLEGRTDTQYFGPGTRLTVL.